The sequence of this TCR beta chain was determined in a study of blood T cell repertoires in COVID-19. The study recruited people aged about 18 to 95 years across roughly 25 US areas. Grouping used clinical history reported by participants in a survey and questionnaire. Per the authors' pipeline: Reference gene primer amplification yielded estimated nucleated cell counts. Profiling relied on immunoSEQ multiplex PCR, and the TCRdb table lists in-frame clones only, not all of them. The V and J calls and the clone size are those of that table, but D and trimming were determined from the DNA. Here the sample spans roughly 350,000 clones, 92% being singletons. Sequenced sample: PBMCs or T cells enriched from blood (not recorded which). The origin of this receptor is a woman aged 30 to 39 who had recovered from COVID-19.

CDR3 residues: CASSLARDSFFPYGYTF. As DNA, the CDR3 is TGTGCCAGCAGCTTGGCCCGGGACAGTTTTTTTCCCTATGGCTACACCTTC. The chain carries TRBV5-6 and TRBJ1-2; 7 bases line up with TRBD1. Germline CDR1 and CDR2: SGHDT and YYEEEE. J gave up 4 bases and V 0 bases, and 12 bases lay outside the gene matches. The CDR3 is 17 amino acids.